This paragraph reports one T cell receptor beta chain. This CDR3 is built from 13 residues. Germline CDR1 and CDR2: SQVTM and ANQGSEA. J gave up 4 bases and V 4 bases, and 4 bases lay outside the gene matches. Only in-frame clones appear in the TCRdb table, and some are missing; sequencing was by immunoSEQ multiplex PCR. This sample carries approximately 250,000 clones, around nine tenths of them seen once, and the ten largest clones take around 1.8%. The data belong to a study of blood T cell repertoires in COVID-19. Overall study: The United States, Italy and Spain supplied acute and convalescent COVID-19 samples. T cells, B-cell-depleted T cells, or PBMCs provided the cDNA or gDNA that served as material.

The receptor was derived from a man younger than 40 with active or convalescent COVID-19. V is TRBV29-1 and J is TRBJ1-1, with 9 bases aligning to TRBD1. Material: peripheral blood. The DNA for the CDR3 is TGCAGCGTTGCGGGACAGGGTCCCACTGAAGCTTTCTTT. Protein: CSVAGQGPTEAFF.